One and the same sample provided the 6 T cell receptor beta chains below, sequenced in a study of Graves' ophthalmopathy and Graves' hyperthyroidism. Amplification of TCR beta CDR3 regions used RNA transcripts. HTBI-primed first-round RT-PCR preceded second-round multiplex PCR. Via MiXCR, TCRdb re-called the multiplex PCR reads, giving one row per CDR3 protein. The data hold roughly 400,000 distinct CDR3 sequences, with around 19% observed a single time. The sample was peripheral blood. These receptors were collected from a young woman with Graves' ophthalmopathy.

This clonotype was recorded many times. The chain links TRBV20-1 to TRBJ2-7, with TRBD1 matching 9 bases. CDR1 is DFQATT and CDR2 is SNEGSKA in the germline V gene (reference sequence). This CDR3 is 12 amino acids long. The CDR3 DNA reads as TGCAGGGTCACGGGACAGGGCTACGAGCAGTACTTC. Translating gives CRVTGQGYEQYF.

Ten or more counts support this clonotype. The CDR3 sequence: CASSFPALGTGELFF. The CDR3 region has the DNA TGTGCCAGCAGTTTCCCTGCTTTAGGCACCGGGGAGCTGTTTTTT. This rearrangement joins TRBV28 to TRBJ2-2; D not certain. CDR1 is MDHEN, CDR2 SYDVKM, per germline. There are 15 residues in the CDR3. V dropped 3 bases and J dropped 4 bases, with 12 bases sitting between them.

The chain recombines TRBV7-2 with TRBJ2-7, with TRBD1 as a possible D gene (5 bases). V was pared by 1 base and J by 3 bases, with 10 bases between. Germline CDR1 reads SGHTA; CDR2 reads FQGNSA. This CDR3 is 14 amino acids long. The CDR3 nucleotides are TGTGCCAGCAGCTTAGGACAGACGGACTACGAGCAGTACTTC. This translates into CASSLGQTDYEQYF.

This rearrangement joins TRBV4-2 to TRBJ1-5; D gene uncertain. The CDR3 covers 15 residues. Germline V gene data show CDR1 as LGHNA and CDR2 as YNFKEQ. V lost 0 bases, J lost 10 bases, and 16 bases lay in between. This chain's CDR3 is CASSQEVRGLFPQHF. As DNA, the CDR3 is TGTGCCAGCAGCCAAGAGGTTCGAGGGCTTTTCCCCCAGCATTTT.

This clonotype occurred many times. This chain links TRBV27 with TRBJ2-7; D call uncertain. Per germline, CDR1 MNHEY and CDR2 SMNVEV (reference sequence). CDR3 length equals 14 residues. V lost 0 bases and J lost 4, with 10 bases in between. The DNA of the CDR3 is TGTGCCAGCAGTTTATCGGGCGAGAATTACGAGCAGTACTTC. As protein: CASSLSGENYEQYF.

This clonotype has at least ten counts. The chain joins TRBV6-2 or TRBV6-3 to TRBJ1-5; 7 nucleotides agree with TRBD1. Germline CDR1 and CDR2: MNHEY and SVGEGT. The CDR3 consists of 14 residues. V lost 6 bases to trimming and J lost 6 bases; unmatched junction nucleotides: 8. Written as DNA, the CDR3 is TGTGCCAGCAGGAAGACAGGGTACGGTCAGCCCCAGCATTTT. Protein sequence: CASRKTGYGQPQHF.